The 23 T cell receptor beta chains presented below share a single source sample, sequenced in a study of CD8 T cells in Susac syndrome. Random hexamers were used to reverse transcribe roughly 0.5 to 1 ug of RNA. TCRdb used MiXCR to reprocess the immunoSEQ multiplex PCR reads, holding one entry per CDR3 protein. The sample consists of about 300,000 distinct CDR3 sequences, 85% of them appearing once. The sequencing sample was made of CD8+ T cells from PBMCs. The receptors shown here come from a human donor with multiple sclerosis.

The CDR3 nucleotides read TGTGCCTGCCGAGGACAGGGGTATGGCTACACCTTC. This codes for CACRGQGYGYTF. The rearrangement uses TRBV5-4 and TRBJ1-2; the match to TRBD1 covers 9 bases. With V trimmed by 10 bases and J by 5 bases, 6 bases remained unmatched. CDR3 length equals 12 residues. Per germline, CDR1 SGHNT and CDR2 YYREEE (reference sequence).

V gene TRBV25-1 combines with J gene TRBJ2-1; weak D call: TRBD2 (6 bases). V dropped 2 bases and J dropped 2 bases, with 13 bases sitting between them. The length of the CDR3 is 16 residues. The germline CDR1 and CDR2 sequences are MGHDK and SYGVNS. The CDR3 reads CASSELSGHTYNEQFF. Here the CDR3 DNA reads TGTGCCAGCAGTGAACTTAGCGGTCATACCTACAATGAGCAGTTCTTC.

This chain joins TRBV3-1 and TRBJ2-7, with D uncertain. The V end lost 4 bases, the J end lost 4 bases, and 14 bases lay between the germline ends. The germline CDR1 and CDR2 sequences are LGHDT and YNNKEL (reference sequence). This CDR3 is 14 amino acids long. The CDR3 sequence is CASSPDIDGYEQYF. CDR3 bases: TGTGCCAGCAGCCCTGATATAGACGGGTACGAGCAGTACTTC.

This clonotype was detected once. The chain combines TRBV24-1 with TRBJ2-2; maybe TRBD1 (5 bases). Germline V gene lookup returns CDR1 KGHDR and CDR2 SFDVKD. Trimming cost V 3 bases and J 7 bases, with 17 bases left between them. The CDR3 contains 16 residues. The CDR3 is CATSDIWGPRNGELFF. Here the CDR3 DNA reads TGTGCCACCAGTGATATTTGGGGCCCTAGGAACGGGGAGCTGTTTTTT.

The chain has TRBV27 and TRBJ1-5; D gene unclear. CDR1 is MNHEY and CDR2 is SMNVEV in the germline V gene (reference sequence). This CDR3 spans 17 amino acids. Between the trimmed V and J ends, which lost 2 bases and 0 bases, there was a span of 14 bases. CDR3 in DNA: TGTGCCAGCAGTTTAACCGACGGTCCATATAGCAATCAGCCCCAGCATTTT. Amino acids: CASSLTDGPYSNQPQHF.

The chain recombines TRBV9 with TRBJ2-1; TRBD2 matches at 9 bases. The CDR3 extends over 14 amino acids. The germline gives CDR1 SGDLS, CDR2 YYNGEE. J lost 6 bases, V lost 5 bases, and 6 bases had no gene match. The chain's CDR3 is CASSGTSGFNEQFF. In DNA, the CDR3 is TGTGCCAGCAGTGGTACTAGCGGGTTCAATGAGCAGTTCTTC. The variable domain in full, with the rest retrieved from reference TRBV9 and TRBJ2-1, is DSGVTQTPKHLITATGQRVTLRCSPRSGDLSVYWYQQSLDQGLQFLIQYYNGEERAKGNILERFSAQQFPDLHSELNLSSLELGDSALYFCASSGTSGFNEQFFGPGTRLTVL.

V and J are TRBV27 and TRBJ2-5; no definite D call. Trimming removed 8 bases at V and 0 bases at J, with 4 bases between. Germline CDR1 MNHEY, CDR2 SMNVEV (reference sequence). The length of the CDR3 is 11 residues. CDR3 nucleotides: TGTGCCAGCGGTAACCAAGAGACCCAGTACTTC. Translated, it gives CASGNQETQYF.

This rearrangement joins TRBV27 to TRBJ2-2, with D possibly being TRBD1 (6 bases). Trimming left V 6 bases short and J 7 bases short, with 9 bases between. CDR3 size: 12 residues. CDR1 is MNHEY, CDR2 SMNVEV, per germline (reference sequence). Written as DNA, the CDR3 is TGTGCCAGCAGCGAAGGGGGCGGGGAGCTGTTTTTT. Translating gives CASSEGGGELFF.

The rearrangement links TRBV13 to TRBJ2-2, with 9 bases identical to TRBD1. Looked up from germline, CDR1 is PRHDT and CDR2 is FYEKMQ (reference sequence). V dropped 3 bases and J dropped 4; count of bases not matched to a gene: 3. The CDR3 covers 15 residues. The CDR3 sequence: CASSFRQGVTGELFF. CDR3 DNA sequence: TGTGCCAGCAGCTTTAGACAGGGGGTCACCGGGGAGCTGTTTTTT.

The gene calls are TRBV11-2 and TRBJ2-1, with 10 bases lining up with TRBD1. The CDR3 totals 20 residues. J lost 1 base, V lost 6 bases, and 18 bases had no gene match. Germline V gene sequence: CDR1 SGHAT, CDR2 FQNNGV. The CDR3 DNA reads as TGTGCCAGCAGTTCAAAGAGGGACAGGGGTCGAGGCGGGTCCTACAATGAGCAGTTCTTC. It encodes CASSSKRDRGRGGSYNEQFF.

V usage is TRBV15 and J usage is TRBJ2-7; TRBD1 matches at 7 bases. Germline V gene data show CDR1 as LNHNV and CDR2 as YYDKDF (reference sequence). The CDR3 runs to 15 residues. Unmatched junction bases numbered 5, after V lost 0 bases and J lost 3 bases. The CDR3 protein is CATSRDRGQFYEQYF. The CDR3 region has the DNA TGTGCCACCAGCAGAGATCGGGGACAGTTCTACGAGCAGTACTTC.

The chain is built from TRBV4-2 and TRBJ1-2; 7 bases agree with TRBD1. With V trimmed by 0 bases and J by 2 bases, 6 bases remained unmatched. CDR3 size: 16 residues. Germline CDR1 reads LGHNA; CDR2 reads YNFKEQ. The CDR3 region has the DNA TGTGCCAGCAGCCAAGATGTGTCAGGGGGGAACTATGGCTACACCTTC. This sequence encodes CASSQDVSGGNYGYTF.

This chain uses TRBV7-2 with TRBJ2-1; TRBD1 matches at 12 bases. The CDR3 totals 14 residues. Germline V gene sequence: CDR1 SGHTA, CDR2 FQGNSA. V lost 8 bases and J lost 4; bases outside the gene matches: 3. CDR3 nucleotide sequence: TGTGCCAGCGGGGGACAGGGGGCTTACAATGAGCAGTTCTTC. This translates into CASGGQGAYNEQFF.

This clonotype was seen a handful of times. V gene TRBV28 combines with J gene TRBJ1-3; weak D call: TRBD1 (5 bases). Germline V gene sequence: CDR1 MDHEN, CDR2 SYDVKM. Trimming took off 3 bases at V and 0 bases at J, with 9 bases between the two ends. This CDR3 contains 15 residues. This CDR3 reads CASSFDSLSGNTIYF. Here the CDR3 DNA reads TGTGCCAGCAGTTTCGACAGCCTCTCTGGAAACACCATATATTTT.

This chain joins TRBV6-5 and TRBJ1-1, with D possibly being TRBD1 (6 bases). The V gene's germline CDR1 is MNHEY and CDR2 SVGAGI. CDR3 length: 15 amino acids. Trimming removed 2 bases at V and 7 bases at J, with 17 bases between. The CDR3 loop reads CASSYRGGRVDEAFF. The CDR3 DNA follows: TGTGCCAGCAGTTACAGGGGGGGCAGGGTTGATGAAGCTTTCTTT.

The chain uses TRBV7-9 and TRBJ1-2; possibly TRBD1 for D (6 bases). The CDR3 loop spans 14 amino acids. Germline CDR1 reads SEHNR; CDR2 reads FQNEAQ (reference sequence). Trimming took 10 bases from V and 6 from J, leaving 21 bases between them. The CDR3: CATWGGRTVDGYTF. The CDR3 region has the DNA TGTGCCACCTGGGGGGGCCGGACGGTCGATGGCTACACCTTC.

V gene TRBV4-2 combines with J gene TRBJ1-2; D not resolved. The CDR3 loop spans 13 amino acids. Germline CDR1 and CDR2: LGHNA and YNFKEQ. V lost 8 bases to trimming and J lost 8 bases, with 18 bases between them. The CDR3 DNA is TGTGCCAGCCATCGTGGCGGGAATCGAGGCTACACCTTC. Its translation is CASHRGGNRGYTF.

The chain links TRBV28 to TRBJ2-1; 14 bases fit TRBD2. The CDR3 consists of 20 residues. V lost 3 bases and J lost 0; bases outside the gene matches: 10. The V gene's germline CDR1 is MDHEN and CDR2 SYDVKM. The CDR3 DNA sequence: TGTGCCAGCAGTTTCCGGACCGGGACTAGCGGGAGTCTCTCCTACAATGAGCAGTTCTTC. This translates into CASSFRTGTSGSLSYNEQFF.

V and J are TRBV5-1 and TRBJ1-1; tentatively, D is TRBD1 (6 bases). In germline, CDR1 is SGHRS, CDR2 YFSETQ. This CDR3 has 14 residues. Trimming stripped 0 bases from V and 1 base from J, with 7 bases between. The CDR3 spells CASSLGGQNTEAFF. The CDR3, as DNA: TGCGCCAGCAGCTTGGGGGGACAGAACACTGAAGCTTTCTTT.

This clonotype was counted a single time. This rearrangement joins TRBV6-5 to TRBJ2-1; D may be TRBD1 (6 bases). Germline V CDR1 and CDR2: MNHEY, SVGAGI. CDR3 length: 15 amino acids. Trimming left V 2 bases short and J 3 bases short, with 11 bases between. CDR3 nucleotides: TGTGCCAGCAGTTACGGGCAGGGGAACTACAATGAGCAGTTCTTC. It is translated as CASSYGQGNYNEQFF.

This clonotype has only one observation. This sequence joins TRBV14 and TRBJ2-7, with D tentatively TRBD2 (7 bases). The ends were cut back, 4 bases at V and 3 bases at J, with 16 bases in the middle. Germline CDR1 SGHDN, CDR2 FVKESK. The CDR3 consists of 15 residues. In DNA form, the CDR3 reads TGTGCCAGCAGCCTACAGGGACTACTAGACTACGAGCAGTACTTC. Translated, it gives CASSLQGLLDYEQYF.

This clonotype was recorded a few times. The chain is built from TRBV12-3 or TRBV12-4 and TRBJ2-3; D not resolved. V was shortened by 3 bases and J by 6 bases, with 7 bases between the two germline ends. The CDR3 has 12 amino acids. CDR3 region: CASSLIGDTQYF. DNA for the CDR3: TGTGCCAGCAGTTTGATAGGGGATACGCAGTATTTT.

The chain joins TRBV13 to TRBJ2-1; TRBD1 matches 10 bases. The CDR3 has 14 residues. With V trimmed by 4 bases and J by 6 bases, 3 bases remained unmatched. The V gene's germline CDR1 is PRHDT and CDR2 FYEKMQ (reference sequence). This CDR3 reads CASSSRTGGNEQFF. The CDR3 region has the DNA TGTGCCAGCAGCTCTCGGACAGGGGGCAATGAGCAGTTCTTC.